These 9 T cell receptor beta chains were sequenced from one sample in a study of T cells in Graves' hyperthyroidism and ophthalmopathy. The CDR3 regions of TCR beta were amplified from RNA transcripts. The TCR CDR3 was amplified in a first-round RT-PCR using the HTBI primer set. TCRdb passed the multiplex PCR reads through MiXCR, listing each CDR3 protein once. The sample yields about 270,000 distinct CDR3 sequences, 20% to 25% seen once. Sample: blood. The receptor set was obtained from a man aged 30 to 45 with Graves' ophthalmopathy.

This clonotype has ten or more counts. V usage is TRBV2 and J usage is TRBJ1-5; 7 bases are shared with TRBD1. The junction had 12 bases not matched to a gene; V was cut back by 5 bases and J by 8 bases. This CDR3 region has 15 residues. Germline V gene data show CDR1 as SNHLY and CDR2 as FYNNEI. The CDR3 reads CASSNRDSDSKPQHF. The CDR3 DNA sequence: TGTGCCAGCAGTAATCGGGACAGTGATTCTAAGCCCCAGCATTTT.

This clonotype occurred many times. This chain uses TRBV28 with TRBJ2-5; 13 bases are a match to TRBD2. Germline CDR1 reads MDHEN; CDR2 reads SYDVKM. The CDR3 has 15 residues. V shed 6 bases and J 1 base; nucleotides not matched to a gene: 2. The CDR3 nucleotides are TGTGCCAGCAGGGGACTAGCGGGGCTCCAAGAGACCCAGTACTTC. Amino acids: CASRGLAGLQETQYF.

This clonotype was counted between two and nine times. V gene TRBV7-9 combines with J gene TRBJ2-7; no clear D gene. Trimming left V 4 bases short and J 5 bases short, with 6 bases between. CDR3 length equals 11 residues. Germline V gives CDR1 SEHNR, CDR2 FQNEAQ (reference sequence). CDR3 sequence (DNA): TGTGCCAGCAGCTCCTCAGACGAGCAGTACTTC. Translation: CASSSSDEQYF.

The V call is TRBV28, the J call TRBJ2-2; tentatively, D is TRBD2 (6 bases). V lost 6 bases and J 3 bases, leaving 11 bases between the germline ends. This CDR3 comprises 14 residues. Per germline, CDR1 MDHEN and CDR2 SYDVKM. CDR3 in DNA: TGTGCCAGCAGGCGATCGGGAGACACCGGGGAGCTGTTTTTT. Amino acids: CASRRSGDTGELFF.

V usage is TRBV27 and J usage is TRBJ2-1; D is ambiguous. Germline V gene lookup returns CDR1 MNHEY and CDR2 SMNVEV (reference sequence). The CDR3 loop spans 12 amino acids. V gave up 1 base and J gave up 14 bases, with 12 bases separating them. DNA for the CDR3: TGTGCCAGCAGTTTATGGGGTGGGCCCAAGTTCTTC. It is translated as CASSLWGGPKFF.

This clonotype was recorded many times. CDR3: CASSGGTSGRDTQYF. The CDR3 coding sequence is TGTGCCAGCAGTGGCGGGACTAGCGGGAGGGATACGCAGTATTTT. V usage is TRBV2 and J usage is TRBJ2-3; 15 bases are shared with TRBD2. V lost 4 bases to trimming and J lost 6 bases; unmatched junction nucleotides: 2. This CDR3 spans 15 amino acids. Germline loops: CDR1 SNHLY, CDR2 FYNNEI.

This clonotype came up a few times. The chain carries TRBV7-9 and TRBJ1-3; possible D gene TRBD1, 5 bases. CDR3 length: 16 residues. CDR1 is SEHNR, CDR2 FQNEAQ, per germline (reference sequence). Trimming pared 4 bases from V and 4 bases from J, leaving 17 bases between. The DNA of the CDR3 is TGTGCCAGCAGCTCCTGGGCGGACAACTCAGGAAACACCATATATTTT. Residues: CASSSWADNSGNTIYF. Full variable domain (rest looked up from reference TRBV7-9 and TRBJ1-3): DTGVSQNPRHKITKRGQNVTFRCDPISEHNRLYWYRQTLGQGPEFLTYFQNEAQLEKSRLLSDRFSAERPKGSFSTLEIQRTEQGDSAMYLCASSSWADNSGNTIYFGEGSWLTVV.

This clonotype was detected many times. The chain has TRBV28 and TRBJ1-5; TRBD1 aligns across 8 bases. The CDR3 has 18 amino acids. Losses at the gene ends were 5 bases for V and 0 bases for J; bases not matched to a gene: 12. CDR1 and CDR2 (germline): MDHEN, SYDVKM. The CDR3 region has the DNA TGTGCCAGCAGTCTGACCGGGACAGGTGTCTATAGCAATCAGCCCCAGCATTTT. Protein: CASSLTGTGVYSNQPQHF. Drawing the rest from reference TRBV28 and TRBJ1-5, the complete variable domain is DVKVTQSSRYLVKRTGEKVFLECVQDMDHENMFWYRQDPGLGLRLIYFSYDVKMKEKGDIPEGYSVSREKKERFSLILESASTNQTSMYLCASSLTGTGVYSNQPQHFGDGTRLSIL.

The J gene is TRBJ2-5, the V gene TRBV19, with D possibly called TRBD1 or TRBD2 (5 bases each). The CDR3 consists of 15 residues. Germline V gives CDR1 LNHDA, CDR2 SQIVND (reference sequence). Between the trimmed V and J ends, which lost 4 bases and 7 bases, there was a span of 19 bases. CDR3 amino acids: CASSRGAEPPGTQYF. The CDR3 DNA reads TGTGCCAGTAGTAGAGGGGCCGAGCCTCCAGGGACCCAGTACTTC.